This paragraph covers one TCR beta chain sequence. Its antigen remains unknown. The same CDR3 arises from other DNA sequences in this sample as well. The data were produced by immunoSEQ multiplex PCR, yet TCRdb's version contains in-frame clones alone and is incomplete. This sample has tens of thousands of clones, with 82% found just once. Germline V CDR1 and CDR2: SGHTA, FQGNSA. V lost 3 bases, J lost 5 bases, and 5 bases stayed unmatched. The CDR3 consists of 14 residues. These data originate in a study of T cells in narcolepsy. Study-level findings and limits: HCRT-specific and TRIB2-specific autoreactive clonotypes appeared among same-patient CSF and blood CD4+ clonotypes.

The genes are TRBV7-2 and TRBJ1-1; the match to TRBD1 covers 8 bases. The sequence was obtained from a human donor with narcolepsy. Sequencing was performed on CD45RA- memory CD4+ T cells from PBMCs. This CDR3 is CASSLGTGRTEAFF. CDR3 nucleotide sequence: TGTGCCAGCAGCTTGGGGACAGGACGGACTGAAGCTTTCTTT.